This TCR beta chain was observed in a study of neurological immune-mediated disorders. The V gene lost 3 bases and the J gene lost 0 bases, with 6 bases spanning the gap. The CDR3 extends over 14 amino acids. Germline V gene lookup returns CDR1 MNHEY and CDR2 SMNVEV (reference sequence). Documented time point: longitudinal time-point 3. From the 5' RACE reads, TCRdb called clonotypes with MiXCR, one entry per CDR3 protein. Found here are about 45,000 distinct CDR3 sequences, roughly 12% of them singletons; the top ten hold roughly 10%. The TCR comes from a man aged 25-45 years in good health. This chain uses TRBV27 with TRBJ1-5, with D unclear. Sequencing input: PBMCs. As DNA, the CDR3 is TGTGCCAGCAGTTTTTACAGTAGCAATCAGCCCCAGCATTTT. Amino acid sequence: CASSFYSSNQPQHF.